A selection of T cell receptor beta chains follows, all from one sample in a study of human thymus T cells. TCRdb's table, derived via immunoSEQ multiplex PCR, lists solely in-frame clones and lacks some. This sample carries 100,000 to 150,000 clones, more than 90% of them seen once, and the ten largest clones take around 0.025%. The sequenced material came from thymus tissue. These TCRs come from a boy in the first two years of life with a congenital heart defect but otherwise immunologically healthy. The conserved cysteine and the conserved F or W are not part of the CDR3 here. A D gene is named only where the DNA matches it firmly. Clone size is shown for a subset of rows, as once, few, many or a class of expanded clone.

12	TRBV6-5	TRBD1	TRBJ1-5	once	ASSHRGSNQPQH
10	TRBV5-5	NA	TRBJ2-2	NA	ASSWGSGELF
15	TRBV2	TRBD1	TRBJ2-7	NA	ASSEFGLGQGAYEQY
13	TRBV2	NA	TRBJ2-5	NA	ASSGELGGQETQY
13	TRBV4-3	NA	TRBJ2-3	NA	ASSHIADRTDTQY
10	TRBV18	NA	TRBJ2-7	NA	ASSERRNEQY
14	TRBV28	TRBD1	TRBJ1-2	NA	ASSLRTGDLFSGYT
17	TRBV19	TRBD1	TRBJ1-2	NA	ASSIRGQIFLPGYYGYT
11	TRBV4-3	NA	TRBJ2-3	NA	ASSQKRGDTQY
12	TRBV30	NA	TRBJ2-3	NA	AWSVRPPTDTQY
13	TRBV7-9	TRBD1	TRBJ1-1	NA	ASSPRQGMNTEAF
13	TRBV4-3	NA	TRBJ1-2	NA	ASSQDYWRDYGYT
9	TRBV20-1	NA	TRBJ1-1	NA	SARQDTEAF
13	TRBV7-9	NA	TRBJ2-1	once	ASSPTGPRYNEQF
11	TRBV6-5	NA	TRBJ1-5	NA	ASSFKTGQPQH
11	TRBV7-9	NA	TRBJ2-2	NA	ASSATIGGELF
13	TRBV6-1	TRBD2	TRBJ2-5	NA	ASCGLAGEQETQY
12	TRBV5-4	NA	TRBJ1-3	NA	ASSLDRTGNTIY
11	TRBV4-2	NA	TRBJ2-5	NA	ASSHLLGETQY